Following are 7 T cell receptor beta chains from one sample sequenced in a study of radiation and T cells in renal cell carcinoma. Only in-frame clones appear in the TCRdb table, and some are missing; sequencing was by immunoSEQ multiplex PCR. Here the sample spans 150,000 or so clones, roughly 86% being singletons. Time point in this sample: blood 2 weeks post-SBRT. Treatment in this sample: 15 Gy SBRT to primary tumor, nephrectomy 4 weeks later. Sequencing was performed on blood, taken from a patient whose treatment included radiotherapy and nephrectomy. The receptors derive from a woman between 45 and 60 years old with renal cell carcinoma.

This chain links TRBV19 with TRBJ2-3; the match to TRBD1 covers 7 bases. Germline trimming cut 6 bases from V and 5 bases from J; bases unmatched to any gene: 14. The CDR3 consists of 16 residues. Germline CDR1 is LNHDA and CDR2 is SQIVND (reference sequence). CDR3 bases: TGTGCCAGTAGCGAAGGGGGCACCGGATGGGGAGATACGCAGTATTTT. Translated, it gives CASSEGGTGWGDTQYF.

The V and J genes are TRBV6-1 and TRBJ2-4; D possibly corresponds to TRBD2 (6 bases). Between the trimmed V and J ends, which lost 1 base and 3 bases, there was a span of 10 bases. CDR3 length: 15 amino acids. The germline V gene has CDR1 MNHNS and CDR2 SASEGT. The CDR3, as DNA: TGTGCCAGCAGTGAAGATCGGGGGTTCAAAAACATTCAGTACTTC. This gives the protein CASSEDRGFKNIQYF.

This clone was seen only a few times. The rearrangement joins TRBV4-3 to TRBJ1-1; TRBD1 matches at 9 bases. The CDR3 runs to 15 residues. V lost 1 base to trimming and J lost 1 base; unmatched junction nucleotides: 1. The germline V gene encodes CDR1 LGHNA and CDR2 YSLEER. CDR3 DNA: TGCGCCAGCAGCCAAGGGACAGGGGAGAACACTGAAGCTTTCTTT. This encodes CASSQGTGENTEAFF.

In this sample, this clone turned up once. The gene calls are TRBV6-1 and TRBJ2-1; no clear D gene. Trimming cost V 8 bases and J 4 bases, with 9 bases left between them. The germline gives CDR1 MNHNS, CDR2 SASEGT. The CDR3 covers 12 residues. CDR3 amino acids: CASLGRYNEQFF. Written as DNA, the CDR3 is TGTGCCAGCCTCGGCAGGTACAATGAGCAGTTCTTC.

This sequence joins TRBV6-1 and TRBJ2-7, with 7 positions matching TRBD1. CDR1 is MNHNS and CDR2 is SASEGT in the germline V gene. The ends lost 4 bases at V and 2 bases at J; junction bases unmatched: 5. The CDR3 extends over 14 amino acids. CDR3 coding DNA: TGTGCCAGCAGTGCAACAGGGGACACCTACGAGCAGTACTTC. This translates into CASSATGDTYEQYF.

The rearrangement joins TRBV25-1 to TRBJ1-2, with D unresolved. Germline CDR1 MGHDK, CDR2 SYGVNS. The CDR3 sequence is 15 residues long. Deletions cut 4 bases from V and 4 bases from J, with 16 bases between. CDR3 residues: CASSAYGRAGYGYTF. CDR3 nucleotide sequence: TGTGCCAGCAGTGCCTACGGTAGGGCTGGCTATGGCTACACCTTC.

The chain employs TRBV7-2 and TRBJ2-5, with 9 bases lining up with TRBD2. With V trimmed by 2 bases and J by 5 bases, 6 bases remained unmatched. The CDR3 spans 15 residues. Germline CDR1 and CDR2: SGHTA and FQGNSA. The CDR3 region is CASSLSQRGEETQYF. The CDR3 DNA sequence: TGTGCCAGCAGCTTAAGCCAGCGGGGGGAGGAGACCCAGTACTTC.